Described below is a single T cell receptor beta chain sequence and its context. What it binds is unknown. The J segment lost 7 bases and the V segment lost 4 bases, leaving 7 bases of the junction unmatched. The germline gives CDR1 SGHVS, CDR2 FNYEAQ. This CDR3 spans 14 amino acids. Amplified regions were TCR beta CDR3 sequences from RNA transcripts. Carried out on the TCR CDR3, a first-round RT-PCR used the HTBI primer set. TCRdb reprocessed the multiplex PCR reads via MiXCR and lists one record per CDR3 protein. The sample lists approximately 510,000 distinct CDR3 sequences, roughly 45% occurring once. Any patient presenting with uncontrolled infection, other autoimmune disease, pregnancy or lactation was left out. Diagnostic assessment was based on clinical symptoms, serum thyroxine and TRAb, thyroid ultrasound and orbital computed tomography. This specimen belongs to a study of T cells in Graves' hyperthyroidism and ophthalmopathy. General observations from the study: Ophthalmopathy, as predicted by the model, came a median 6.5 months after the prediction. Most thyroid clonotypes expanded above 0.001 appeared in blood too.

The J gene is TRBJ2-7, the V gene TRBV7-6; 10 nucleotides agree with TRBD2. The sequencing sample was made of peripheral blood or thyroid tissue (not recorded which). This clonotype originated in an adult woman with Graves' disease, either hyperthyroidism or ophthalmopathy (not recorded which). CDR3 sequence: CASSWAGLAKEQYF. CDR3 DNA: TGTGCCAGCAGCTGGGCGGGACTAGCGAAAGAGCAGTACTTC.